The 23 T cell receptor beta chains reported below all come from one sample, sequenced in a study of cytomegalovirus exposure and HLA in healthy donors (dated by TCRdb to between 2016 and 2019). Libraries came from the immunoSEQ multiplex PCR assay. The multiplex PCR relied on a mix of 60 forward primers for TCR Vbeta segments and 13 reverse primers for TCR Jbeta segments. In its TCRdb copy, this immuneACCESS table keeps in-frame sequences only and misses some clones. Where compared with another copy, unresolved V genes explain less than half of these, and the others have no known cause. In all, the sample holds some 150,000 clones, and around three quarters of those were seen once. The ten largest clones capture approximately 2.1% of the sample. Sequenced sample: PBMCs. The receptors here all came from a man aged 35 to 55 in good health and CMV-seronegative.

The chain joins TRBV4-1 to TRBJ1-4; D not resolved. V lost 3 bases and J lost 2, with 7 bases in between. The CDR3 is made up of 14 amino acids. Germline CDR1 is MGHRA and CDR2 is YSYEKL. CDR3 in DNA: TGCGCCAGCAGCCACAGGTTTACTAATGAAAAACTGTTTTTT. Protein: CASSHRFTNEKLFF.

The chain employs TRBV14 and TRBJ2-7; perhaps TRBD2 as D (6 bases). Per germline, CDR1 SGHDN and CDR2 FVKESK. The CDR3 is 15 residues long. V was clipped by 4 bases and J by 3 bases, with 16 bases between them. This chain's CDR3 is CASSRLGGTGYEQYF. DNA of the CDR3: TGTGCCAGCAGCCGCCTTGGGGGGACCGGCTACGAGCAGTACTTC.

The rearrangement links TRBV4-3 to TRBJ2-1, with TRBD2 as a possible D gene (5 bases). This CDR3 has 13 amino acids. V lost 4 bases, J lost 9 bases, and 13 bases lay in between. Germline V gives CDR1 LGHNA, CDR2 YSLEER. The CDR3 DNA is TGCGCCAGCAGCCGGAGTAGAGGGAGTGAGCAGTTCTTC. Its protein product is CASSRSRGSEQFF.

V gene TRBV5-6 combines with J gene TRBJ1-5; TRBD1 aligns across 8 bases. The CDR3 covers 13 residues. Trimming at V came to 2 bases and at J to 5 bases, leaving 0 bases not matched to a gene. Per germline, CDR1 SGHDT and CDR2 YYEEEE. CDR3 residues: CASSLQGDQPQHF. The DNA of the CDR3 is TGTGCCAGCAGCTTACAGGGGGATCAGCCCCAGCATTTT. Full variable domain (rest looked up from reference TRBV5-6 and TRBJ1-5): DAGVTQSPTHLIKTRGQQVTLRCSPKSGHDTVSWYQQALGQGPQFIFQYYEEEERQRGNFPDRFSGHQFPNYSSELNVNALLLGDSALYLCASSLQGDQPQHFGDGTRLSIL.

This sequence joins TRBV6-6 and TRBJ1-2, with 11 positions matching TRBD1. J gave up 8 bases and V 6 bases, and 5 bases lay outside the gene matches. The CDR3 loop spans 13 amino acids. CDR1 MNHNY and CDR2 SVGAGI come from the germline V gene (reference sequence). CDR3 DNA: TGTGCCAGCAGACTGGACAGGGGGCGCGGCTACACCTTC. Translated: CASRLDRGRGYTF.

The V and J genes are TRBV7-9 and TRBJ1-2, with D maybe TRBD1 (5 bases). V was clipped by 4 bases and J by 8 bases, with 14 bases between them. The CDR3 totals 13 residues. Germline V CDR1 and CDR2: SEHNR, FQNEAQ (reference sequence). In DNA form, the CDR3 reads TGTGCCAGCAGCTACAGCAGGGCACGCGGCTACACCTTC. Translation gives CASSYSRARGYTF.

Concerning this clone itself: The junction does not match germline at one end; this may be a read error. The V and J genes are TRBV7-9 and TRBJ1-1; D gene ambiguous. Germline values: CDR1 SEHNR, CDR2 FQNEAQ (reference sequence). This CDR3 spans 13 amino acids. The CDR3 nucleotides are TGTGCCAGCACCTTACTCGAGGTTGGAGAAGCTTTCTTT. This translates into CASTLLEVGEAFF.

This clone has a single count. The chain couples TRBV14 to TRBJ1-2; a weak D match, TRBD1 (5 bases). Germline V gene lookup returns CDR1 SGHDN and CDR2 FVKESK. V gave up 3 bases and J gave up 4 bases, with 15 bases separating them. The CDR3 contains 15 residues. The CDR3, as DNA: TGTGCCAGCAGCCAGCTGGCGGGGACCACCTATGGCTACACCTTC. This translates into CASSQLAGTTYGYTF.

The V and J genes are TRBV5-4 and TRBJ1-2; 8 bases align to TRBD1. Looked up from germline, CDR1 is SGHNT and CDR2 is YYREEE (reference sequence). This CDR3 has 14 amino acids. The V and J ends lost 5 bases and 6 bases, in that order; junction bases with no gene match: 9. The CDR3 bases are TGTGCCAGCAGTCCATTTCAGGGGGCGGATGGCTACACCTTC. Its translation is CASSPFQGADGYTF.

In nucleotides, the CDR3 is TGTGCCATCAGTGAGTCGACGGGAGGGGCAGGGGCCGGCGGGCGCTTCGGGACAGATACGCAGTATTTT. As protein: CAISESTGGAGAGGRFGTDTQYF. The V call is TRBV10-3, the J call TRBJ2-3; TRBD2 aligns across 8 bases. V lost 0 bases, J lost 3 bases, and 26 bases stayed unmatched. The CDR3 runs 23 residues. Germline V gene data show CDR1 as ENHRY and CDR2 as SYGVKD.

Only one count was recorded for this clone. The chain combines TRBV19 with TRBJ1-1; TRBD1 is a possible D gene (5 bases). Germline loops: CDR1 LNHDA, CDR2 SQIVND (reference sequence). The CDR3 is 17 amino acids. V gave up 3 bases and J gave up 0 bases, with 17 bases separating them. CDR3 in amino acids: CASSIPLRPGVNTEAFF. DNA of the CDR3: TGTGCCAGTAGTATTCCGTTGCGACCGGGGGTGAACACTGAAGCTTTCTTT.

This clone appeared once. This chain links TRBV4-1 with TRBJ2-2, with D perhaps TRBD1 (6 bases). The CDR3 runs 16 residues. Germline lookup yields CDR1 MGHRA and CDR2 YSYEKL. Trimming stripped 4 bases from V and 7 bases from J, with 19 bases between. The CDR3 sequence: CASSLSTSGGGGELFF. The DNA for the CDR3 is TGCGCCAGCAGCCTCTCAACTAGTGGGGGCGGCGGGGAGCTGTTTTTT.

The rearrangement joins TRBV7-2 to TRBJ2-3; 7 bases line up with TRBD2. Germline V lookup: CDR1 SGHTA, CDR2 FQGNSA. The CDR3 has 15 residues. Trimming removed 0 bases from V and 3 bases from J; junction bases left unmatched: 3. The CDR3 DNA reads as TGTGCCAGCAGCTTAGCTGCGGGGGATACAGATACGCAGTATTTT. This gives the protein CASSLAAGDTDTQYF.

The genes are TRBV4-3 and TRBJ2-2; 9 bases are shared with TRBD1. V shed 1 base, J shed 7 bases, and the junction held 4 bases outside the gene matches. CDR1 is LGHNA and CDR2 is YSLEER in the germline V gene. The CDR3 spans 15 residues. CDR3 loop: CASSQVQGAGGELFF. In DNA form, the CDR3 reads TGCGCCAGCAGCCAAGTACAGGGGGCGGGCGGGGAGCTGTTTTTT.

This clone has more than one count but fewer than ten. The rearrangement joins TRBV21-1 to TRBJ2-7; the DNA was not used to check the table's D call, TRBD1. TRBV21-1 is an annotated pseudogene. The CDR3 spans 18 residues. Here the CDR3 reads CASSKVRERDKEGDEQYF. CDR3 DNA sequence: TGTGCCAGCAGCAAAGTGAGGGAGAGGGACAAAGAGGGTGACGAGCAGTACTTC.

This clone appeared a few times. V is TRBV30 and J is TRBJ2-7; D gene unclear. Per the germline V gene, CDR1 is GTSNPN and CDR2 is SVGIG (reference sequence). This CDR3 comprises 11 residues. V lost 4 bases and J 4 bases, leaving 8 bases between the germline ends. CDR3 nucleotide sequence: TGTGCCTGGAATCTCGAGTACGAGCAGTACTTC. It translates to CAWNLEYEQYF.

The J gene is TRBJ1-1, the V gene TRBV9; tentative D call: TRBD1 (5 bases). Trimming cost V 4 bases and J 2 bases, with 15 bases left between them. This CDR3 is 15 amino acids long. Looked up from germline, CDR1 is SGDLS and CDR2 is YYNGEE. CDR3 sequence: CASSSRAGLNTEAFF. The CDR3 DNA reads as TGTGCCAGCAGCTCTCGGGCGGGGCTAAACACTGAAGCTTTCTTT. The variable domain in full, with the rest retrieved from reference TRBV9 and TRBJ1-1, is DSGVTQTPKHLITATGQRVTLRCSPRSGDLSVYWYQQSLDQGLQFLIQYYNGEERAKGNILERFSAQQFPDLHSELNLSSLELGDSALYFCASSSRAGLNTEAFFGQGTRLTVV.

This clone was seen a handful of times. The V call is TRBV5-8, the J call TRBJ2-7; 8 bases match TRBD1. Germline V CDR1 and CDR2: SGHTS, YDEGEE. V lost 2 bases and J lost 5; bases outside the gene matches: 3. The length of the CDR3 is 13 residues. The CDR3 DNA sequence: TGTGCCAGCAGCTTAGGACAGGGAGACGAGCAGTACTTC. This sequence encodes CASSLGQGDEQYF.

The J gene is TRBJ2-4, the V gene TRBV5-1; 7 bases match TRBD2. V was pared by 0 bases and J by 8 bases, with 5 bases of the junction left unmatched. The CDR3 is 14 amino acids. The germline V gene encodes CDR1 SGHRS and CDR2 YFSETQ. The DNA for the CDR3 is TGCGCCAGCAGCTTGGCCGGGGGGAGGGACATTCAGTACTTC. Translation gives CASSLAGGRDIQYF.

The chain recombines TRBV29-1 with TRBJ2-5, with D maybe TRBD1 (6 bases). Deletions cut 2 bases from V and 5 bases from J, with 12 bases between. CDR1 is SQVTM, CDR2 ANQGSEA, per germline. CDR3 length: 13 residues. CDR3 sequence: CSVEWYREETQYF. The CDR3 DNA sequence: TGCAGCGTTGAATGGTACAGGGAGGAGACCCAGTACTTC.

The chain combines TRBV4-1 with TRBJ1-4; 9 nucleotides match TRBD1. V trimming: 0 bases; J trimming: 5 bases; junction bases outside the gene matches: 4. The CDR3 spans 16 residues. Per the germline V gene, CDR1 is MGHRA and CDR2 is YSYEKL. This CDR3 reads CASSQDLGTGNEKLFF. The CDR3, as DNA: TGCGCCAGCAGCCAAGATCTCGGGACAGGGAATGAAAAACTGTTTTTT.

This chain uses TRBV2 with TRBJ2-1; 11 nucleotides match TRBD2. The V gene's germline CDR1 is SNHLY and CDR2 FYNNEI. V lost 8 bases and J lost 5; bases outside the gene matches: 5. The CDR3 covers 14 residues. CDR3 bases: TGTGCCAGCCCGGGACTAGCGGAGAACAATGAGCAGTTCTTC. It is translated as CASPGLAENNEQFF. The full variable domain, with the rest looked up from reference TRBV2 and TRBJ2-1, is EPEVTQTPSHQVTQMGQEVILRCVPISNHLYFYWYRQILGQKVEFLVSFYNNEISEKSEIFDDQFSVERPDGSNFTLKIRSTKLEDSAMYFCASPGLAENNEQFFGPGTRLTVL.

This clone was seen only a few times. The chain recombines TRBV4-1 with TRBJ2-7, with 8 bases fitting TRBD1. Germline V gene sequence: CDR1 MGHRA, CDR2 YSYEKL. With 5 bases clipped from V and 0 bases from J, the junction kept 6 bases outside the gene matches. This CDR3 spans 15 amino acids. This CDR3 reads CASSNTGTGSYEQYF. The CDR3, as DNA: TGCGCCAGCAGCAACACCGGGACAGGCTCCTACGAGCAGTACTTC.